This T cell receptor (beta chain) was retrieved from a study of T-cell memory formation after mild COVID-19. TCRdb re-called the 5' RACE reads through MiXCR, storing one row per CDR3 protein. The sample carries about 560,000 distinct CDR3 sequences, roughly 22% recorded once. This clonotype was recorded a few times. With 9 bases removed from V and 4 bases from J, the gap between germline ends came to 17 bases. CDR1 and CDR2 from the germline V gene are LNHDA and SQIVND (reference sequence). CDR3 length equals 14 residues. The receptor was isolated from an adult woman who had mild COVID-19 (a few samples of this study predate the infection). Cell type and time point are not known. V is TRBV19 and J is TRBJ2-3; maybe TRBD2 (6 bases). The sample taken for sequencing was PBMCs or a T cell subset sorted from them (not recorded which). CDR3 amino acids: CASRRGFEADTQYF. As DNA, the CDR3 is TGTGCCAGCCGCCGGGGGTTCGAGGCAGATACGCAGTATTTT.